A single T cell receptor beta chain is shown here with its context. The PCR was carried out with 60 Vbeta primers and 13 Jbeta primers. Only in-frame clones appear in the TCRdb table, and some are missing; sequencing was by immunoSEQ multiplex PCR. This table holds about 140,000 clones, 66% found once. This entry is derived from a study of cytomegalovirus exposure and HLA in healthy donors. The receptor's source is a woman aged 60-75 years in good health and CMV-seronegative. Sequenced: PBMCs.

The CDR3 loop reads CASSPFRDRSYEQYF. DNA of the CDR3: TGTGCCAGCAGTCCATTTCGGGACAGGTCCTACGAGCAGTACTTC. The genes are TRBV28 and TRBJ2-7; 8 bases map to TRBD1. Germline V gene lookup returns CDR1 MDHEN and CDR2 SYDVKM. J was trimmed by 1 base and V by 5 bases; bases with no gene match: 7. CDR3 size: 15 residues.